This passage covers 19 T cell receptor beta chains from one sample sequenced in a study of somatic mutations in cytotoxic T cells in rheumatoid arthritis. Some clones are missing from TCRdb's copy, which holds only in-frame ones; the method was immunoSEQ multiplex PCR. The sample yields roughly 6,800 clones, 70% to 80% seen once. The source material was CD8+ T cells sorted from blood, sampled at a follow-up visit. These receptors originate from a woman aged 70-85 years with rheumatoid arthritis.

The V gene is TRBV29-1, the J gene TRBJ1-4, with D perhaps matching TRBD1 (6 bases). CDR1 is SQVTM, CDR2 ANQGSEA, per germline. Trimming stripped 7 bases from V and 0 bases from J, with 15 bases between. The CDR3 is 15 amino acids. CDR3 amino acids: CSARTVSPTNEKLFF. CDR3 DNA: TGCAGCGCCAGGACAGTTTCCCCAACTAATGAAAAACTGTTTTTT.

The count of this clone is one. The gene calls are TRBV20-1 and TRBJ1-1; D not resolved. The V end lost 7 bases, the J end lost 1 base, and 7 bases lay between the germline ends. The germline V gene encodes CDR1 DFQATT and CDR2 SNEGSKA (reference sequence). This CDR3 region has 11 residues. The CDR3 here is CSVGTNTEAFF. The CDR3 coding sequence is TGCAGTGTGGGCACGAACACTGAAGCTTTCTTT.

The table lists this clone with a few counts. V gene TRBV7-6 combines with J gene TRBJ2-1; 10 positions match TRBD2. With 4 bases clipped from V and 10 bases from J, the junction kept 1 base outside the gene matches. Per the germline V gene, CDR1 is SGHVS and CDR2 is FNYEAQ. The CDR3 sequence is 12 residues long. CDR3 coding DNA: TGTGCCAGCAGCTCGGGACTAGCGGAGCAGTTCTTC. This sequence encodes CASSSGLAEQFF.

The chain is built from TRBV5-6 and TRBJ2-7; 7 nucleotides agree with TRBD1. The germline V gene has CDR1 SGHDT and CDR2 YYEEEE. The ends lost 4 bases at V and 0 bases at J; junction bases unmatched: 7. The CDR3 totals 15 residues. As DNA, the CDR3 is TGTGCCAGCAGCCTAGGGGGCGGGCTCTCCTACGAGCAGTACTTC. Protein product: CASSLGGGLSYEQYF.

The rearrangement uses TRBV12-5 and TRBJ1-1; possibly TRBD1 for D (6 bases). Trimming pared 5 bases from V and 4 bases from J, leaving 14 bases between. CDR3 size: 14 residues. Per germline, CDR1 LGHNT and CDR2 FRNRAP. In DNA form, the CDR3 reads TGTGCTAGTGGTGCCTCTTCCAGGGGCACTGAAGCTTTCTTT. It translates to CASGASSRGTEAFF. The full variable domain, with the rest looked up from reference TRBV12-5 and TRBJ1-1, is DARVTQTPRHKVTEMGQEVTMRCQPILGHNTVFWYRQTMMQGLELLAYFRNRAPLDDSGMPKDRFSAEMPDATLATLKIQPSEPRDSAVYFCASGASSRGTEAFFGQGTRLTVV.

The genes are TRBV11-2 and TRBJ2-7; 10 bases line up with TRBD2. The CDR3 is made up of 19 amino acids. The trim removed 3 bases at V and 1 base at J, leaving 15 bases unmatched. CDR1 is SGHAT, CDR2 FQNNGV, per germline. In DNA form, the CDR3 reads TGTGCCAGCAGCTTTCTAGGCGGCCTAGCGGGGGAATATTCCTACGAGCAGTACTTC. It encodes CASSFLGGLAGEYSYEQYF.

This clone showed up just a few times. The chain combines TRBV4-1 with TRBJ2-1; 7 nucleotides align to TRBD2. V was clipped by 4 bases and J by 7 bases; unmatched bases: 7. The CDR3 runs 14 residues. Germline assignment: CDR1 MGHRA and CDR2 YSYEKL. The CDR3 is CASSPGASGNEQFF. For the CDR3, the DNA is TGCGCCAGCAGCCCGGGCGCTAGCGGTAATGAGCAGTTCTTC.

The chain has TRBV7-9 and TRBJ1-2; possibly TRBD1 for D (6 bases). Germline V gene sequence: CDR1 SEHNR, CDR2 FQNEAQ (reference sequence). This CDR3 is built from 14 residues. V was trimmed by 4 bases and J by 7 bases, leaving 16 bases between them. The CDR3 sequence: CASSWLSGAVGYTF. The CDR3 DNA sequence: TGTGCCAGCAGCTGGCTCTCGGGGGCAGTTGGCTACACCTTC.

In nucleotides, the CDR3 is TGTGCCAGCAGCGTGGCCCCAGGTAGCAATCAGCCCCAGCATTTT. Protein sequence: CASSVAPGSNQPQHF. The V gene is TRBV5-6, the J gene TRBJ1-5; D is ambiguous. Deletions cut 4 bases from V and 0 bases from J, with 11 bases between. Per germline, CDR1 SGHDT and CDR2 YYEEEE. This CDR3 spans 15 amino acids.

This chain links TRBV12-5 with TRBJ1-2; D call uncertain. This CDR3 is 13 amino acids long. CDR1 and CDR2 from the germline V gene are LGHNT and FRNRAP. V lost 5 bases to trimming and J lost 6 bases, with 13 bases between them. CDR3 sequence: CASGVRAIDGYTF. DNA for the CDR3: TGTGCTAGTGGTGTGCGGGCAATCGATGGCTACACCTTC.

The chain joins TRBV7-9 to TRBJ1-2; D is ambiguous. The V gene lost 6 bases and the J gene lost 0 bases, with 8 bases spanning the gap. Germline CDR1 reads SEHNR; CDR2 reads FQNEAQ (reference sequence). There are 13 residues in the CDR3. CDR3: CASSPPANYGYTF. Written as DNA, the CDR3 is TGTGCCAGCAGTCCCCCCGCTAACTATGGCTACACCTTC.

This clone was counted only a few times. The rearrangement joins TRBV11-2 to TRBJ2-7, with D possibly being TRBD1 or TRBD2 (5 bases each). This CDR3 is built from 13 residues. CDR1 is SGHAT and CDR2 is FQNNGV in the germline V gene. V lost 5 bases and J 6 bases, leaving 14 bases between the germline ends. The CDR3 sequence is CASSRGFWTEQYF. DNA for the CDR3: TGTGCCAGCAGCCGGGGCTTTTGGACCGAGCAGTACTTC. Variable domain in full (rest from reference TRBV11-2 and TRBJ2-7): EAGVAQSPRYKIIEKRQSVAFWCNPISGHATLYWYQQILGQGPKLLIQFQNNGVVDDSQLPKDRFSAERLKGVDSTLKIQPAKLEDSAVYLCASSRGFWTEQYFGPGTRLTVT.

This chain connects TRBV19 to TRBJ1-1; no definite D call. Deletions cut 7 bases from V and 4 bases from J, with 7 bases between. Germline V lookup: CDR1 LNHDA, CDR2 SQIVND (reference sequence). The CDR3 loop spans 11 amino acids. The CDR3 nucleotides are TGTGCCAGTACCCGATTCACTGAAGCTTTCTTT. Its translation: CASTRFTEAFF.

The chain employs TRBV27 and TRBJ2-7, with 10 nucleotides matching TRBD1. CDR3 size: 14 residues. From germline, CDR1 is MNHEY and CDR2 SMNVEV (reference sequence). J gave up 5 bases and V 4 bases, and 5 bases lay outside the gene matches. CDR3 nucleotides: TGTGCCAGCAGTTCCCGGACAGGGGGAAACGAGCAGTACTTC. Translating it yields CASSSRTGGNEQYF.

CDR3 residues: CASPRGSRNPGELFF. DNA for the CDR3: TGTGCCAGCCCCAGGGGAAGTAGGAATCCCGGGGAGCTGTTTTTT. V usage is TRBV6-1 and J usage is TRBJ2-2; TRBD1 might be the D (6 bases). Germline assignment: CDR1 MNHNS and CDR2 SASEGT. This CDR3 contains 15 residues. Between the trimmed V and J ends, which lost 8 bases and 6 bases, there was a span of 19 bases.

In its sample, this clone was seen a few times. The chain has TRBV9 and TRBJ2-7, with D possibly being TRBD2 (6 bases). V lost 2 bases to trimming and J lost 2 bases, with 8 bases between them. Germline CDR1 is SGDLS and CDR2 is YYNGEE. CDR3 length: 13 amino acids. CDR3 amino acids: CASSVGGPYEQYF. DNA for the CDR3: TGTGCCAGCAGCGTGGGGGGACCCTACGAGCAGTACTTC.

J is TRBJ2-1 and V is TRBV29-1; TRBD2 aligns across 9 bases. Germline CDR1 is SQVTM and CDR2 is ANQGSEA. The CDR3 extends over 13 amino acids. With 3 bases clipped from V and 7 bases from J, the junction kept 4 bases outside the gene matches. The CDR3 protein is CSVDWLAGNEQFF. Here the CDR3 DNA reads TGCAGCGTTGACTGGCTAGCGGGAAATGAGCAGTTCTTC.

The sample holds a few counts of this clone. This chain uses TRBV19 with TRBJ1-5; 10 nucleotides line up with TRBD1. CDR1 is LNHDA and CDR2 is SQIVND in the germline V gene (reference sequence). This CDR3 comprises 15 residues. Trimming cost V 2 bases and J 4 bases; bases outside gene matches: 2. The CDR3 spells CASSIWDRGNQPQHF. The CDR3 DNA follows: TGTGCCAGTAGTATATGGGACAGGGGAAATCAGCCCCAGCATTTT.

The chain joins TRBV9 to TRBJ2-2, with 8 nucleotides matching TRBD2. The CDR3 length is 16 residues. Trimming took 4 bases from V and 6 from J; bases not matched to a gene: 11. The germline V gene has CDR1 SGDLS and CDR2 YYNGEE. CDR3 amino acids: CASSPRGLAGAGELFF. CDR3 nucleotide sequence: TGTGCCAGCAGCCCACGAGGACTAGCTGGCGCCGGGGAGCTGTTTTTT.